The 6 T cell receptor beta chains below were found in one sample sequenced in a study of CXCR3-negative and CXCR3-positive naive CD8 T cells. Study conclusions and caveats: More hydrophobic TRB CDR3s occurred in CXCR3-positive than in CXCR3-negative naive cells.

The libraries of TRB cDNA were constructed through 5' RACE using UMI labels. TCRdb re-called the 5' RACE reads, yielding one record per CDR3 amino acid sequence without DNA. The listing contains 120,000 to 150,000 distinct CDR3 sequences. For these receptors, no antigen is known. Material for sequencing was naive CXCR3+ CD8+ T cells from blood. Subset denoted: CD45RO-CCR7+CD27+CD95- naive CD8+ T cells expressing CXCR3 (TNR3+). All receptors derive from a human donor in good health. Some clones in this sample may be carry-over from other donors' samples.

J is TRBJ1-1 and V is TRBV7-9. The CDR3 extends over 13 amino acids. Germline V CDR1 and CDR2: SEHNR, FQNEAQ (reference sequence). The CDR3 sequence is CASSLLTDTEAFF.

The chain employs TRBV20-1 and TRBJ2-3; the TCRdb call, TRBD1, lacks DNA for checking. This CDR3 is built from 14 residues. Per germline, CDR1 DFQATT and CDR2 SNEGSKA (reference sequence). CDR3 protein: CSARDRAGTDTQYF.

J is TRBJ2-7 and V is TRBV4-1. In germline, CDR1 is MGHRA, CDR2 YSYEKL. The CDR3 totals 13 residues. CDR3: CASSQDKGYEQYF.

This chain uses TRBV12-3 or TRBV12-4 with TRBJ1-2; TCRdb gives TRBD1 as the D gene, but with no DNA this cannot be confirmed. This CDR3 is 15 amino acids long. The CDR3 protein is CASLVGRTPNYGYTF.

The CDR3 protein is CSGVANEKLFF. The chain combines TRBV29-1 with TRBJ1-4. The CDR3 is 11 residues long. Looked up from germline, CDR1 is SQVTM and CDR2 is ANQGSEA.

V gene TRBV7-9 combines with J gene TRBJ1-2; TCRdb's D gene call, TRBD1, goes unchecked for lack of DNA. The germline V gene has CDR1 SEHNR and CDR2 FQNEAQ (reference sequence). The CDR3 consists of 14 residues. CDR3 in amino acids: CASSWGHPNYGYTF.